This T cell receptor (beta chain) originates from a study of shared clonotypes between healthy human individuals. Study results and caveats: Some clonotypes were shared by all four sorted-subset donors, while others were not shared. The non-shared ones had lower generation probabilities than the shared ones.

As concerns this clone: Its antigen is as yet unknown. Other nucleotide sequences from this sample produce the same CDR3.

Adult donors, all healthy and HIV-negative, had no recent acute infections or vaccinations. The study separated CD4+ cells into CD45RA+ naive and CD45RA-negative memory subsets. Profiled with immunoSEQ multiplex PCR; TCRdb holds only in-frame clones, not every one. The profile shows about 2.4 million clones, around 94% of them singletons. The clonotype originates from a man between 18 and 29 years old in good health. Sample: naive CD4+ T cells sorted from blood. Subset given: CD45RA+ positively selected.

The CDR3 DNA reads TGTGCCAGCAGCTTGGGACTAGCGGGAGTTGATACGCAGTATTTT. This translates into CASSLGLAGVDTQYF. The V call is TRBV7-2, the J call TRBJ2-3; 14 positions agree with TRBD2. This CDR3 spans 15 amino acids. V shed 3 bases and J 6 bases; nucleotides not matched to a gene: 2. Germline CDR1 reads SGHTA; CDR2 reads FQGNSA.